The 5 T cell receptor beta chains reported below all come from one sample, sequenced in a study of shared clonotypes between healthy human individuals (dated by TCRdb to 2018 to 2020). Library preparation was by the immunoSEQ multiplex PCR assay. The table was pulled from immuneACCESS by TCRdb, which kept in-frame rearrangements only. Such tables lose some clones; where checked, under half of the loss comes from unresolved V genes, and the rest has no known cause. The sample table lists about 2 million clones, 90% to 95% of them with a count of one. Jointly, the top ten make up more than 0.1% of the sample. The material sequenced was naive CD4+ T cells sorted from blood. Interpreted using the paper, the cell subset or site label stands for: CD45RA+ positively selected. These receptors all come from a man between 18 and 35 years old in good health.

This clone was counted once. The chain recombines TRBV27 with TRBJ2-7, with TRBD1 matching 7 bases. Germline V CDR1 and CDR2: MNHEY, SMNVEV (reference sequence). The CDR3 runs to 15 residues. The J segment lost 6 bases and the V segment lost 6 bases, leaving 14 bases of the junction unmatched. DNA for the CDR3: TGTGCCAGCAGGAAACAGGGGTCGTGGGGGAGCGAGCAGTACTTC. Protein: CASRKQGSWGSEQYF.

The gene calls are TRBV6-1 and TRBJ2-7; D is perhaps TRBD2 (6 bases). Germline values: CDR1 MNHNS, CDR2 SASEGT. V was shortened by 5 bases and J by 6 bases, with 20 bases between the two germline ends. CDR3 length equals 15 residues. CDR3 residues: CASSSVGLDFGEQYF. In DNA, the CDR3 is TGTGCCAGCAGTTCCGTGGGACTGGATTTCGGCGAGCAGTACTTC.

The J gene is TRBJ1-2, the V gene TRBV2; D is undetermined. There are 15 residues in the CDR3. Trimming stripped 5 bases from V and 3 bases from J, with 16 bases between. Germline loops: CDR1 SNHLY, CDR2 FYNNEI. DNA for the CDR3: TGTGCCAGCAGTCTGGATGGGATCTCCTACTATGGCTACACCTTC. Protein: CASSLDGISYYGYTF.

The genes are TRBV2 and TRBJ2-6; 7 nucleotides align to TRBD2. The length of the CDR3 is 16 residues. Germline V gene lookup returns CDR1 SNHLY and CDR2 FYNNEI. V gave up 7 bases and J gave up 3 bases; unmatched junction bases: 9. CDR3 sequence: CASTPTGTIGANVLTF. The CDR3 DNA follows: TGTGCCAGCACTCCCACGGGGACTATTGGGGCCAACGTCCTGACTTTC.

The chain employs TRBV7-2 and TRBJ1-4; no reliable D call. CDR1 SGHTA and CDR2 FQGNSA come from the germline V gene. This CDR3 spans 15 amino acids. Between the trimmed V and J ends, which lost 5 bases and 0 bases, there was a span of 10 bases. The CDR3 sequence is CASSPRTATNEKLFF. The DNA of the CDR3 is TGTGCCAGCAGCCCCCGGACGGCAACTAATGAAAAACTGTTTTTT.